This TCR beta chain comes out of a study of lymphopenia after photon versus proton radiotherapy. Study-wide findings and caveats: Larger post-nadir TCR diversity loss correlated inversely with survival in deceased patients. After the lymphocyte nadir, photon-treated repertoires showed oligoclonal expansion, especially of CD8+ Temra cells.

Sequenced by immunoSEQ multiplex PCR; TCRdb stores in-frame clones only, minus some. The data contain about 25,000 clones, around 83% of them seen just once; the ten biggest clones take up 3% to 4.5%. Notes on this clone: The antigen remains undetermined.

This CDR3 comprises 12 residues. Deletions cut 3 bases from V and 3 bases from J, with 6 bases between. Germline-derived CDR1 and CDR2 are MNHEY and SMNVEV (reference sequence). This chain links TRBV27 with TRBJ2-7; tentative D call: TRBD2 (6 bases). The sequencing here drew on peripheral blood, taken from a patient treated with photon-based radiotherapy. This TCR derives from a woman between 50 and 59 years old with pancreatic cancer. The CDR3 sequence: CASSLGGYEQYF. DNA of the CDR3: TGTGCCAGCAGTTTGGGGGGCTACGAGCAGTACTTC.